The clone carrying this T cell receptor beta chain has a count of ten or more. Its specificity is not known. Losses at the gene ends were 5 bases for V and 5 bases for J; bases not matched to a gene: 8. Germline loops: CDR1 ENHRY, CDR2 SYGVKD. This CDR3 has 14 amino acids. This sample is drawn from a study of beta chain features in type 1 diabetes. Reverse transcription of all isolated RNA meant that expressed TCRB transcripts were sequenced. Assay used: immunoSEQ multiplex PCR; TCRdb lists only in-frame clones, some missing. The data contain some 150,000 clones, under 11% of them singletons. Study outcomes and limitations: No resolution was reached here on whether HLA type influences TCRB rearrangement. The naive, central memory and Treg TCRB repertoires looked more alike in patients than they did in healthy donors.

Donors underwent one heparinised blood draw, about 110 mL on average. Based on CD45RO/CCR7/CD25/CD127/CD95/CD27, CD4+ regulatory, stem cell-like memory, naive and central memory cells were sorted. Source material: naive CD4+ T cells from blood. The V call is TRBV10-3, the J call TRBJ2-7; 8 bases are shared with TRBD1. The clonotype originates from a man aged 18 to 35 in good health. CDR3 DNA sequence: TGTGCCATCAGTACGGACAGGGACGGGAACGAGCAGTACTTC. Translated: CAISTDRDGNEQYF.